Listed here are 3 T cell receptor beta chains from one sample, sequenced in a study of cytomegalovirus exposure and HLA in healthy donors. The PCR had 60 Vbeta and 13 Jbeta primers. Data came from immunoSEQ multiplex PCR; TCRdb stores just in-frame clones and leaves some out. There are under 120,000 clones in the sample, with under 0.7% held by the top ten. Sequencing was carried out using PBMCs. The receptors shown here come from a man in his fifties in good health and CMV-seronegative.

V is TRBV6-5 and J is TRBJ1-1, with D unclear. The germline CDR1 and CDR2 sequences are MNHEY and SVGAGI. CDR3 length equals 13 residues. Trimming pared 2 bases from V and 0 bases from J, leaving 4 bases between. CDR3 bases: TGTGCCAGCAGTTACAGCATGAACACTGAAGCTTTCTTT. It yields the protein CASSYSMNTEAFF.

J is TRBJ1-1 and V is TRBV7-2; D perhaps matches TRBD1 (6 bases). The germline V and J ends were trimmed by 5 bases and 5 bases, with 12 bases remaining between them. CDR3 length equals 13 residues. The V gene's germline CDR1 is SGHTA and CDR2 FQGNSA. CDR3 residues: CASSNHRETEAFF. As DNA, the CDR3 is TGTGCCAGCAGCAATCACAGGGAAACTGAAGCTTTCTTT.

This rearrangement joins TRBV27 to TRBJ1-5, with 7 bases aligning to TRBD1. J gave up 11 bases and V 6 bases, and 7 bases lay outside the gene matches. CDR3 size: 12 residues. Germline lookup yields CDR1 MNHEY and CDR2 SMNVEV (reference sequence). This chain's CDR3 is CASRDRSAAQHF. The CDR3 nucleotides are TGTGCCAGCAGGGACAGGTCTGCAGCCCAGCATTTT.